This T cell receptor (beta chain) was observed in a study of T-cell reconstitution after alpha-beta-depleted transplantation in children. Molecular barcoding with unique molecular identifiers was used for the TCRbeta library. TCRdb re-called the PCR reads with MiXCR, one entry per CDR3 protein. The table has 500,000 or so distinct CDR3 sequences, 30% to 35% seen once; the top ten hold 2% to 3%. The sample holds a few counts of this clonotype. CDR3 length equals 15 residues. The V gene lost 3 bases and the J gene lost 4 bases, with 14 bases spanning the gap. Germline lookup yields CDR1 SGHDT and CDR2 YYEEEE.

The chain uses TRBV5-6 and TRBJ1-5, with D possibly being TRBD1 (6 bases). The receptor was isolated from a human donor who donated a stem cell graft to a child with aplastic anemia. This sample comprised PBMCs from the stem cell graft donor, obtained from the stem cell graft. CDR3 bases: TGTGCCAGCAGCTCGGGACAATTTCAAAATCAGCCCCAGCATTTT. Protein sequence: CASSSGQFQNQPQHF.